This T cell receptor (beta chain) is drawn from a study of cytomegalovirus exposure and HLA in healthy donors. Findings and caveats of the study: The authors considered a cluster of highly shared sequence variants likely to be a sequencing artifact.

As for this clone: Its antigen is still unknown.

The PCR used 60 Vbeta and 13 Jbeta primers. Data came from immunoSEQ multiplex PCR; TCRdb stores just in-frame clones and leaves some out. The sample holds 30,000 to 40,000 clones; roughly 88% are singletons and the top ten take 9.5% to 12%. V shed 2 bases and J shed 2 bases, with 15 bases lying between them. This CDR3 contains 16 residues. Germline CDR1 and CDR2: SEHNR and FQNEAQ (reference sequence). The sequence was collected from a woman aged 40 to 49 in good health and CMV-seropositive. This chain links TRBV7-9 with TRBJ1-1; D perhaps matches TRBD1 (6 bases). The specimen sequenced was PBMCs. CDR3 in amino acids: CASSLRTGIFNTEAFF. In DNA, the CDR3 is TGTGCCAGCAGCTTACGCACAGGGATCTTCAACACTGAAGCTTTCTTT.